This T cell receptor beta chain was profiled in a study of response to subunit inactivated influenza vaccine. Overall study findings and caveats: There was a suggestion from the authors that each seasonal influenza vaccination recruits few new T cells.

TCRdb reprocessed the RT-PCR reads with MiXCR, giving one entry per CDR3 protein. The sample yields some 640,000 distinct CDR3 sequences, over 11% seen once. The V and J ends lost 6 bases and 6 bases respectively, with 6 bases between them. The CDR3 extends over 11 amino acids. Ten or more counts support this clonotype. Its antigen is currently unknown. The sequencing used PBMCs from blood, collected less than 15 days before vaccination. This chain uses TRBV12-3 or TRBV12-4 with TRBJ2-1, with no clear D. The receptor was isolated from a man aged 50 to 59 who received an inactivated influenza vaccine. CDR3 DNA sequence: TGTGCCAGCAGCCGCACCAATGAGCAGTTCTTC. Translation gives CASSRTNEQFF.